Given below is one TCR beta chain in context. Its antigen is not known. This record comes from a study of siplizumab effects on memory and regulatory T cells. Study-wide results and caveats: Roughly 75-96% of proliferating CD4+ or CD8+ clones lacked a naive or memory phenotype that could be assigned. Mappable alloreactive CD4+ clones averaged roughly 69% Treg-derived with siplizumab versus about 28% in controls. Naive T cells were seen as more diverse than memory cells and as major alloresponse contributors.

The assay covered some 98,000 TCR templates per sample. Clones were read by immunoSEQ multiplex PCR, and TCRdb kept only the in-frame ones, dropping some. The sample carries about 100,000 clones, 75% to 95% recorded once. CDR3 length equals 13 residues. The V gene lost 5 bases and the J gene lost 4 bases, with 11 bases spanning the gap. Germline V gene data show CDR1 as SSHAT and CDR2 as FNYEAQ (reference sequence). Material for sequencing was CD4+ T cells sorted from blood. The V and J genes are TRBV7-7 and TRBJ1-1, with a weak D call TRBD1 (6 bases). This clonotype was sampled from a human donor in good health. CDR3 sequence (DNA): TGTGCCAGCAGCGCTACAGGGATCACTGAAGCTTTCTTT. It specifies CASSATGITEAFF.